Following are 13 T cell receptor beta chains from one sample sequenced in a study of blood T cell repertoires in COVID-19. Here immunoSEQ multiplex PCR was the method, and the copy in TCRdb shows in-frame clones only, minus some. Seen here are over 200,000 clones, nearly 90% observed once, and the top ten hold 10% to 12%. Sequencing was done on a sample of PBMCs or T cells enriched from blood (not recorded which). The receptor source for this set is a man aged 30-40 years who had recovered from COVID-19.

The CDR3: CASSQGGLAGGSNEQFF. In DNA form, the CDR3 reads TGCGCCAGCAGCCAAGGTGGGCTAGCGGGGGGGTCCAATGAGCAGTTCTTC. V gene TRBV4-1 combines with J gene TRBJ2-1; 12 bases fit TRBD2. V lost 1 base to trimming and J lost 6 bases; unmatched junction nucleotides: 7. This CDR3 is built from 17 residues. Germline V gene data show CDR1 as MGHRA and CDR2 as YSYEKL.

The CDR3 spells CASSATRGETQYF. CDR3 in DNA: TGTGCCAGCAGTGCAACTAGAGGAGAGACCCAGTACTTC. J is TRBJ2-5 and V is TRBV2; D possibly corresponds to TRBD2 (5 bases). The CDR3 extends over 13 amino acids. CDR1 is SNHLY, CDR2 FYNNEI, per germline. V was shortened by 4 bases and J by 4 bases, with 10 bases between the two germline ends.

The chain uses TRBV6-6 and TRBJ2-1; perhaps TRBD1 as D (5 bases). Trimming removed 7 bases from V and 8 bases from J, with 9 bases in between. Per the germline V gene, CDR1 is MNHNY and CDR2 is SVGAGI (reference sequence). This CDR3 contains 11 residues. The CDR3 region has the DNA TGTGCCAGCAATTTACAGGATGAGCAGTTCTTC. Residues: CASNLQDEQFF.

The chain recombines TRBV9 with TRBJ2-5, with D tentatively TRBD2 (6 bases). The CDR3 consists of 15 residues. The V end was cut by 4 bases, the J end by 4 bases, with 17 bases between. Germline assignment: CDR1 SGDLS and CDR2 YYNGEE. This chain's CDR3 is CASSFLGTPGETQYF. The CDR3 nucleotides are TGTGCCAGCAGCTTTCTCGGGACTCCGGGAGAGACCCAGTACTTC.

The chain uses TRBV15 and TRBJ2-3; 10 bases line up with TRBD2. From germline, CDR1 is LNHNV and CDR2 YYDKDF (reference sequence). V gave up 7 bases and J gave up 1 base; unmatched junction bases: 2. CDR3 length: 14 residues. The CDR3 region is CATTGTSGTDTQYF. The CDR3 DNA reads TGTGCCACCACCGGGACTAGCGGCACAGATACGCAGTATTTT.

The chain combines TRBV5-1 with TRBJ1-2; D is unresolved. The V gene's germline CDR1 is SGHRS and CDR2 YFSETQ. V lost 4 bases, J lost 7 bases, and 11 bases lay in between. CDR3 length: 12 amino acids. The chain's CDR3 is CASSGSAIGYTF. Written as DNA, the CDR3 is TGCGCCAGCAGCGGGAGCGCGATTGGCTACACCTTC.

The chain combines TRBV18 with TRBJ1-1; 8 bases fit TRBD1. Germline CDR1 is KGHSH and CDR2 is LQKENI. The CDR3 spans 14 residues. The junction had 9 bases not matched to a gene; V was cut back by 8 bases and J by 4 bases. For the CDR3, the DNA is TGTGCCAGCACGGACAGGGAGGGAGGCACTGAAGCTTTCTTT. Its translation is CASTDREGGTEAFF.

The V gene is TRBV5-8, the J gene TRBJ2-7; 12 positions match TRBD2. This CDR3 spans 18 amino acids. In germline, CDR1 is SGHTS, CDR2 YDEGEE. The ends lost 0 bases at V and 5 bases at J; junction bases unmatched: 12. The CDR3 coding sequence is TGTGCCAGCAGCTTGGTTGCCCGACTAGCGGGAGTTCCCCACGAGCAGTACTTC. Protein product: CASSLVARLAGVPHEQYF.

The rearrangement uses TRBV7-2 and TRBJ1-5; no definite D call. Germline V gene lookup returns CDR1 SGHTA and CDR2 FQGNSA. The CDR3 runs 14 residues. V was cut by 3 bases and J by 7 bases, with 13 bases left in between. CDR3 sequence reads: CASSFWVGGQPQHF. The CDR3 DNA reads as TGTGCCAGCAGCTTTTGGGTGGGAGGCCAGCCCCAGCATTTT. The variable domain in full, completed from reference TRBV7-2 and TRBJ1-5, reads GAGVSQSPSNKVTEKGKDVELRCDPISGHTALYWYRQSLGQGLEFLIYFQGNSAPDKSGLPSDRFSAERTGGSVSTLTIQRTQQEDSAVYLCASSFWVGGQPQHFGDGTRLSIL.

The V call is TRBV4-2, the J call TRBJ1-1; the D gene is possibly TRBD1 (6 bases). The CDR3 contains 15 residues. Between the trimmed V and J ends, which lost 7 bases and 1 base, there was a span of 16 bases. Looked up from germline, CDR1 is LGHNA and CDR2 is YNFKEQ. This chain's CDR3 is CASTPDSLPNTEAFF. The CDR3 nucleotides are TGTGCCAGCACCCCGGACAGCCTGCCGAACACTGAAGCTTTCTTT.

This clone was seen once. The junction does not match germline at one end; this may be a read error. V gene TRBV7-7 combines with J gene TRBJ2-5; the match to TRBD1 covers 7 bases. Germline-derived CDR1 and CDR2 are SSHAT and FNYEAQ (reference sequence). The CDR3 is made up of 15 amino acids. Here the CDR3 reads CASSLGGSLPETQYF. The CDR3 bases are TGTGCTAGCAGCTTAGGGGGCAGTCTCCCAGAGACCCAGTACTTC. Based on the CDR3 plus reference TRBV7-7 and TRBJ2-5, the full variable domain is GAGVSQSPRYKVTKRGQDVTLRCDPISSHATLYWYQQALGQGPEFLTYFNYEAQPDKSGLPSDRFSAERPEGSISTLTIQRTEQRDSAMYRCASSLGGSLPETQYFGPGTRLLVL.

The rearrangement links TRBV6-4 to TRBJ1-5, with D possibly TRBD1 on 5 matching bases. V lost 6 bases to trimming and J lost 4 bases, with 10 bases between them. This CDR3 region has 13 residues. Germline CDR1 is MRHNA and CDR2 is SNTAGT. Written as DNA, the CDR3 is TGTGCCAGCAGCAGGGAGGAAAATCAGCCCCAGCATTTT. Translating gives CASSREENQPQHF.

The chain joins TRBV18 to TRBJ2-3, with no clear D. V dropped 5 bases and J dropped 7 bases, with 7 bases sitting between them. Germline CDR1 KGHSH, CDR2 LQKENI. The CDR3 extends over 11 amino acids. Here the CDR3 DNA reads TGTGCCAGCTCATCAGAAAATACGCAGTATTTT. This codes for CASSSENTQYF.